These T cell receptor beta chains were read from a single sample in a study of shared clonotypes between healthy human individuals. This table comes from immunoSEQ multiplex PCR, and its TCRdb copy is limited to in-frame clones, with some not included. The repertoire includes about 480,000 clones, about three quarters of them detected once, and 9.5% to 15% sits in the top ten. Input material: PBMCs. Receptors originate from a woman in her thirties or forties in good health. Some clones in this sample may be carry-over from other donors' samples. CDR3s include the opening cysteine and the closing phenylalanine or tryptophan. The order of the fields is J gene, V gene, clone size, D gene, CDR3 protein, CDR3 DNA. D genes are given only for firm matches. Expanded clones are given a class, and other clones once, few, many or no size at all.

j_call: TRBJ1-1; v_call: TRBV7-9; clone_size: NA; d_call: TRBD1; cdr3_aa: CASSSGQGLSTEAFF; cdr3_nt: TGTGCCAGCAGCTCGGGACAGGGTCTGAGCACTGAAGCTTTCTTT
j_call: TRBJ2-1; v_call: TRBV27; clone_size: NA; d_call: TRBD2; cdr3_aa: CASSLEGTISYNEQFF; cdr3_nt: TGTGCCAGCAGTCTTGAGGGGACTATTTCCTACAATGAGCAGTTCTTC
j_call: TRBJ2-7; v_call: TRBV2; clone_size: NA; d_call: NA; cdr3_aa: CASTEGAYEQYF; cdr3_nt: TGTGCCAGCACTGAGGGGGCCTACGAGCAGTACTTC
j_call: TRBJ1-2; v_call: TRBV2; clone_size: NA; d_call: NA; cdr3_aa: CASSEGSRNYGYTF; cdr3_nt: TGTGCCAGCAGTGAGGGGTCAAGAAACTATGGCTACACCTTC
j_call: TRBJ2-5; v_call: TRBV7-2; clone_size: NA; d_call: NA; cdr3_aa: CASSLAQTQYF; cdr3_nt: TGTGCCAGCAGCTTAGCGCAGACCCAGTACTTC
j_call: TRBJ2-5; v_call: TRBV2; clone_size: NA; d_call: NA; cdr3_aa: CASRETNSEETQYF; cdr3_nt: TGTGCCAGCAGGGAGACAAACAGCGAGGAGACCCAGTACTTC
j_call: TRBJ2-7; v_call: TRBV7-2; clone_size: NA; d_call: TRBD1; cdr3_aa: CASSWGQGARGEQYF; cdr3_nt: TGTGCCAGCAGCTGGGGACAGGGGGCACGGGGCGAGCAGTACTTC
j_call: TRBJ2-7; v_call: TRBV18; clone_size: NA; d_call: TRBD1; cdr3_aa: CASSPSGGYEQYF; cdr3_nt: TGTGCCAGCTCACCTTCAGGGGGCTACGAGCAGTACTTC
j_call: TRBJ1-1; v_call: TRBV7-2; clone_size: NA; d_call: NA; cdr3_aa: CASSRWTENTEAFF; cdr3_nt: TGTGCCAGCAGCCGATGGACAGAGAACACTGAAGCTTTCTTT
j_call: TRBJ2-3; v_call: TRBV29-1; clone_size: NA; d_call: NA; cdr3_aa: CSVGVRSITDTQYF; cdr3_nt: TGCAGCGTTGGGGTTAGATCCATCACAGATACGCAGTATTTT
j_call: TRBJ2-3; v_call: TRBV7-8; clone_size: NA; d_call: NA; cdr3_aa: CASSLVLDQRTQYF; cdr3_nt: TGTGCCAGCAGCTTAGTCTTGGACCAACGTACGCAGTATTTT
j_call: TRBJ1-1; v_call: TRBV7-6; clone_size: NA; d_call: NA; cdr3_aa: CASSSHMGPLGTEAFF; cdr3_nt: TGTGCCAGCAGCTCCCACATGGGACCCTTGGGGACTGAAGCTTTCTTT
j_call: TRBJ2-5; v_call: TRBV18; clone_size: once; d_call: NA; cdr3_aa: CASSLDYEETQYF; cdr3_nt: TGTGCCAGCTCCCTCGACTACGAAGAGACCCAGTACTTC
j_call: TRBJ2-7; v_call: TRBV19; clone_size: NA; d_call: NA; cdr3_aa: CASSPWSRPYEQYF; cdr3_nt: TGTGCCAGTAGTCCCTGGAGCAGACCTTACGAGCAGTACTTC
j_call: TRBJ2-2; v_call: TRBV2; clone_size: NA; d_call: NA; cdr3_aa: CASGDGLNTGELFF; cdr3_nt: TGTGCCAGCGGGGACGGACTTAACACCGGGGAGCTGTTTTTT
j_call: TRBJ1-3; v_call: TRBV9; clone_size: few; d_call: NA; cdr3_aa: CASSVEDTRNTIYF; cdr3_nt: TGTGCCAGCAGCGTAGAGGACACCCGAAACACCATATATTTT
j_call: TRBJ2-3; v_call: TRBV7-6; clone_size: NA; d_call: TRBD2; cdr3_aa: CASSLEGLAGADTQYF; cdr3_nt: TGTGCCAGCAGCTTAGAAGGACTAGCGGGAGCAGATACGCAGTATTTT
j_call: TRBJ2-1; v_call: TRBV10-1; clone_size: NA; d_call: NA; cdr3_aa: CGGAVGQFF; cdr3_nt: TGCGGGGGGGCGGTAGGGCAGTTCTTC
j_call: TRBJ1-5; v_call: TRBV28; clone_size: once; d_call: NA; cdr3_aa: CASSLGVRGNQPQHF; cdr3_nt: TGTGCCAGCAGTTTAGGGGTCAGGGGTAATCAGCCCCAGCATTTT
j_call: TRBJ2-5; v_call: TRBV9; clone_size: NA; d_call: TRBD1; cdr3_aa: CASSVVGTVKETQYF; cdr3_nt: TGTGCCAGCAGCGTAGTAGGGACAGTAAAAGAGACCCAGTACTTC
j_call: TRBJ2-1; v_call: TRBV7-9; clone_size: NA; d_call: NA; cdr3_aa: CASSSTPTGRSYLDNEQFF; cdr3_nt: TGTGCCAGCAGCTCCACCCCCACCGGACGGTCCTACCTCGACAATGAGCAGTTCTTC
j_call: TRBJ2-7; v_call: TRBV5-1; clone_size: NA; d_call: NA; cdr3_aa: CASSLEPSAGEQYF; cdr3_nt: TGCGCCAGCAGCTTGGAACCGTCGGCGGGCGAGCAGTACTTC
j_call: TRBJ2-5; v_call: TRBV5-1; clone_size: NA; d_call: TRBD2; cdr3_aa: CASSFGGTGETQYF; cdr3_nt: TGCGCCAGCAGCTTCGGGGGGACTGGGGAGACCCAGTACTTC
j_call: TRBJ1-4; v_call: TRBV7-2; clone_size: NA; d_call: NA; cdr3_aa: CASSPRILEKLFF; cdr3_nt: TGTGCCAGCAGCCCAAGGATTCTCGAAAAACTGTTTTTT
j_call: TRBJ1-4; v_call: TRBV19; clone_size: NA; d_call: NA; cdr3_aa: CASSPAMATNEKLFF; cdr3_nt: TGTGCCAGTAGTCCCGCAATGGCAACTAATGAAAAACTGTTTTTT
j_call: TRBJ2-4; v_call: TRBV4-3; clone_size: NA; d_call: TRBD1; cdr3_aa: CASSQDTGAAKNIQYF; cdr3_nt: TGCGCCAGCAGCCAAGATACAGGGGCAGCCAAAAACATTCAGTACTTC
j_call: TRBJ2-5; v_call: TRBV18; clone_size: few; d_call: NA; cdr3_aa: CASSQRHEETQYF; cdr3_nt: TGTGCCAGCTCACAGCGGCATGAAGAGACCCAGTACTTC
j_call: TRBJ2-7; v_call: TRBV2; clone_size: NA; d_call: NA; cdr3_aa: CASKEVTYEQYF; cdr3_nt: TGTGCCAGCAAGGAGGTGACCTACGAGCAGTACTTC
j_call: TRBJ2-5; v_call: TRBV2; clone_size: NA; d_call: NA; cdr3_aa: CASFLQGGGETQYF; cdr3_nt: TGTGCCAGCTTCCTACAGGGTGGCGGAGAGACCCAGTACTTC
j_call: TRBJ2-2; v_call: TRBV19; clone_size: few; d_call: NA; cdr3_aa: CASSIMAKNTGELFF; cdr3_nt: TGTGCCAGTAGTATAATGGCCAAGAACACCGGGGAGCTGTTTTTT
j_call: TRBJ2-3; v_call: TRBV5-1; clone_size: NA; d_call: NA; cdr3_aa: CASSSEQRSTDTQYF; cdr3_nt: TGCGCCAGCAGTTCGGAACAGCGATCCACAGATACGCAGTATTTT
j_call: TRBJ2-5; v_call: TRBV19; clone_size: NA; d_call: TRBD1; cdr3_aa: CASRVRDRGRETQYF; cdr3_nt: TGTGCCAGTAGAGTCCGGGACAGGGGTAGGGAGACCCAGTACTTC
j_call: TRBJ2-1; v_call: TRBV28; clone_size: NA; d_call: NA; cdr3_aa: CASSLLWDEQFF; cdr3_nt: TGTGCCAGCAGTTTATTATGGGATGAGCAGTTCTTC
j_call: TRBJ2-7; v_call: TRBV7-9; clone_size: many; d_call: NA; cdr3_aa: CASSLAIQTYEQYF; cdr3_nt: TGTGCCAGCAGCTTAGCGATCCAAACCTACGAGCAGTACTTC
j_call: TRBJ1-1; v_call: TRBV11-3; clone_size: NA; d_call: NA; cdr3_aa: CASSSTTNTEAFF; cdr3_nt: TGTGCCAGCAGTTCGACAACGAACACTGAAGCTTTCTTT
j_call: TRBJ1-4; v_call: TRBV29-1; clone_size: NA; d_call: NA; cdr3_aa: CSVEDWEGREKLFF; cdr3_nt: TGCAGCGTTGAAGATTGGGAGGGTAGGGAAAAACTGTTTTTT
j_call: TRBJ2-3; v_call: TRBV5-1; clone_size: NA; d_call: TRBD2; cdr3_aa: CASSGTSGTDTQYF; cdr3_nt: TGCGCCAGCAGCGGGACTAGCGGCACAGATACGCAGTATTTT
j_call: TRBJ2-6; v_call: TRBV7-2; clone_size: NA; d_call: NA; cdr3_aa: CASSLMLGSGANVLTF; cdr3_nt: TGTGCCAGCAGCTTAATGTTGGGCTCTGGGGCCAACGTCCTGACTTTC
j_call: TRBJ1-2; v_call: TRBV5-6; clone_size: NA; d_call: NA; cdr3_aa: CASSGGAENLLGNYGYTF; cdr3_nt: TGTGCCAGCAGCGGCGGGGCGGAGAACCTACTAGGAAACTATGGCTACACCTTC
j_call: TRBJ2-1; v_call: TRBV4-3; clone_size: many; d_call: TRBD2; cdr3_aa: CASSQTSGRLSEQFF; cdr3_nt: TGCGCCAGCAGCCAGACTAGCGGGAGATTAAGTGAGCAGTTCTTC
j_call: TRBJ2-7; v_call: TRBV6-6; clone_size: NA; d_call: NA; cdr3_aa: CASTPGSGYEQYF; cdr3_nt: TGTGCCAGCACCCCCGGGAGTGGCTACGAGCAGTACTTC
j_call: TRBJ2-2; v_call: TRBV10-2; clone_size: once; d_call: NA; cdr3_aa: CASNEGLYTGELFF; cdr3_nt: TGCGCCAGCAACGAGGGACTTTACACCGGGGAGCTGTTTTTT
j_call: TRBJ2-2; v_call: TRBV7-6; clone_size: few; d_call: NA; cdr3_aa: CASSLHQSGELFF; cdr3_nt: TGTGCCAGCAGCCTTCACCAGTCCGGGGAGCTGTTTTTT
j_call: TRBJ1-1; v_call: TRBV19; clone_size: NA; d_call: NA; cdr3_aa: CASYSPGVNTEAFF; cdr3_nt: TGTGCCAGTTATTCCCCTGGGGTTAACACTGAAGCTTTCTTT
j_call: TRBJ2-3; v_call: TRBV7-2; clone_size: NA; d_call: TRBD2; cdr3_aa: CASSQGLATDTQYF; cdr3_nt: TGTGCCAGCAGCCAGGGACTAGCCACAGATACGCAGTATTTT
j_call: TRBJ2-5; v_call: TRBV7-7; clone_size: NA; d_call: TRBD1; cdr3_aa: CASSLDREETQYF; cdr3_nt: TGTGCCAGCAGCTTGGACAGGGAAGAGACCCAGTACTTC
j_call: TRBJ2-7; v_call: TRBV19; clone_size: NA; d_call: NA; cdr3_aa: CASSEQAGLTYEQYF; cdr3_nt: TGTGCCAGTAGTGAACAGGCCGGATTGACGTACGAGCAGTACTTC
j_call: TRBJ1-4; v_call: TRBV2; clone_size: NA; d_call: NA; cdr3_aa: CASSERYRPPNEKLFF; cdr3_nt: TGTGCCAGCAGCGAACGGTACAGGCCCCCGAATGAAAAACTGTTTTTT
j_call: TRBJ1-2; v_call: TRBV5-5; clone_size: once; d_call: TRBD1; cdr3_aa: CASSLVVQGGNYGYTF; cdr3_nt: TGTGCCAGCAGCTTGGTTGTCCAGGGGGGTAACTATGGCTACACCTTC
j_call: TRBJ2-3; v_call: TRBV11-2; clone_size: NA; d_call: TRBD2; cdr3_aa: CASSLDLAGGYTDTQYF; cdr3_nt: TGTGCCAGCAGCTTAGACTTAGCGGGAGGCTACACAGATACGCAGTATTTT
j_call: TRBJ2-5; v_call: TRBV5-6; clone_size: NA; d_call: NA; cdr3_aa: CASSSTGPSQETQYF; cdr3_nt: TGTGCCAGCAGCTCCACCGGTCCGTCCCAAGAGACCCAGTACTTC
j_call: TRBJ2-7; v_call: TRBV7-2; clone_size: NA; d_call: NA; cdr3_aa: CASSPRQSSYEQYF; cdr3_nt: TGTGCCAGCAGCCCGCGACAGAGCTCCTACGAGCAGTACTTC